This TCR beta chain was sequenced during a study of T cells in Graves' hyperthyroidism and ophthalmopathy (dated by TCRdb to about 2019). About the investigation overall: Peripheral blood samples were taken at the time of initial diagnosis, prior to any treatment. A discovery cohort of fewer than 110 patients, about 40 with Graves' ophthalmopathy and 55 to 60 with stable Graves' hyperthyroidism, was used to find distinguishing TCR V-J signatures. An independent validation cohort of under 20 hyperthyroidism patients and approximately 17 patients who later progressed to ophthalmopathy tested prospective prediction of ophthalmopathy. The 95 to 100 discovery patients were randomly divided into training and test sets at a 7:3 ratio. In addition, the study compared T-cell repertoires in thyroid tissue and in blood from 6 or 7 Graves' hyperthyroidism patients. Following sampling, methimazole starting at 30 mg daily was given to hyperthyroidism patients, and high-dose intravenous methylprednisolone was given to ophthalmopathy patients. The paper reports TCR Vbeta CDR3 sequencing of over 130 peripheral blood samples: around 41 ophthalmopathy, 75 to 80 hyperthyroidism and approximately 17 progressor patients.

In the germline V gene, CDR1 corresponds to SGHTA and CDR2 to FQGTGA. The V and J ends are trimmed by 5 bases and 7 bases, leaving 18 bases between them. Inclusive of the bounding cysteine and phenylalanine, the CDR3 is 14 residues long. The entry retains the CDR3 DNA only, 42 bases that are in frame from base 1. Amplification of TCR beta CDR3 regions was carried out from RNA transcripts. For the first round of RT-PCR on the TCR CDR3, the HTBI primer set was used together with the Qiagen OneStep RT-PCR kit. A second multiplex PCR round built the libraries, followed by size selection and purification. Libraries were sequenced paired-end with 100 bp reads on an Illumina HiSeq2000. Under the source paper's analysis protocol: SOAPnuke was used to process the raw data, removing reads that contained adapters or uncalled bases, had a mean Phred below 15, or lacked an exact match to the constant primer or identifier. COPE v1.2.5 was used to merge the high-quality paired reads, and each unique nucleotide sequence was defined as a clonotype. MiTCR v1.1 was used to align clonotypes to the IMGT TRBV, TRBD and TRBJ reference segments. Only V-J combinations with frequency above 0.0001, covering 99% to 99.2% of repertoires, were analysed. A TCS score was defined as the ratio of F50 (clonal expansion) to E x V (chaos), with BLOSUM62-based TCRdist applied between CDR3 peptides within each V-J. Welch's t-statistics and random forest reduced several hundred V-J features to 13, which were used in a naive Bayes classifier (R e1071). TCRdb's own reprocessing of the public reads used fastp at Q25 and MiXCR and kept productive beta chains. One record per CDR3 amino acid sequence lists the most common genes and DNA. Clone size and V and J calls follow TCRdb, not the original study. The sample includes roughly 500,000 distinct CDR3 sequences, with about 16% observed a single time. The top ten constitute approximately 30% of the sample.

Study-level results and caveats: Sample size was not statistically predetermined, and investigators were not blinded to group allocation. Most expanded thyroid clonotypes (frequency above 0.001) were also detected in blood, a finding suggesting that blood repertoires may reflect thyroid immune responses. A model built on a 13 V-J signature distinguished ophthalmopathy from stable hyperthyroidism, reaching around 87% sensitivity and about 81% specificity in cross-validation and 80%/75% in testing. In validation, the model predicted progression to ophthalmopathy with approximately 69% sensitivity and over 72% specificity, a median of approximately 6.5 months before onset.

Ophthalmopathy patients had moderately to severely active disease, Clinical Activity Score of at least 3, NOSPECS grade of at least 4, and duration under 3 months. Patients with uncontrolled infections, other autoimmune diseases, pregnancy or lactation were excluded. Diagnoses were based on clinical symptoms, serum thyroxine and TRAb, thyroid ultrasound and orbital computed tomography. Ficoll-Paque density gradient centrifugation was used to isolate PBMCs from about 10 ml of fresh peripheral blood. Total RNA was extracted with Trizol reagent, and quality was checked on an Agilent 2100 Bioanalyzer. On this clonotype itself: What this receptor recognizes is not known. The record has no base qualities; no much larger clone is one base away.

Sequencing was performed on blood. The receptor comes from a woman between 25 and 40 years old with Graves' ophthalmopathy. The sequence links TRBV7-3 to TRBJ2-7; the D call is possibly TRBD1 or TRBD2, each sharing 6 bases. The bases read TGTGCCAGCAGCACAACAGGGACTTCACGGGAGCAGTACTTC. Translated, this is CASSTTGTSREQYF. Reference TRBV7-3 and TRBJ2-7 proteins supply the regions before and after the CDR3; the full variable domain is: GAGVSQTPSNKVTEKGKYVELRCDPISGHTALYWYRQSLGQGPEFLIYFQGTGAADDSGLPNDRFFAVRPEGSVSTLKIQRTERGDSAVYLCASSTTGTSREQYFGPGTRLTVT.